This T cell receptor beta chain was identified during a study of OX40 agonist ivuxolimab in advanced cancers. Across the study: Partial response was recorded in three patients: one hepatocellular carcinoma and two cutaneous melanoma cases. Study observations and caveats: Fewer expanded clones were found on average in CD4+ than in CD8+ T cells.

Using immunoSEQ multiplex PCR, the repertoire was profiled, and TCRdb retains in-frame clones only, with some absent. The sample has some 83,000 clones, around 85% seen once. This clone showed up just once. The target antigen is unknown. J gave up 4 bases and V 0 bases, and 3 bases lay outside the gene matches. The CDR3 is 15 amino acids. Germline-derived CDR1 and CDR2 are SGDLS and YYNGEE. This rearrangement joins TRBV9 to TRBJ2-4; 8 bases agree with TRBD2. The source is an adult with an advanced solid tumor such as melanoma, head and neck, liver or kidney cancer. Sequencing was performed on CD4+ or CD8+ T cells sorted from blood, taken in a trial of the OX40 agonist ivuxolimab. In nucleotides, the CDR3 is TGTGCCAGCAGCGTAGATGGCGGGGGGAAAAACATTCAGTACTTC. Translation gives CASSVDGGGKNIQYF.